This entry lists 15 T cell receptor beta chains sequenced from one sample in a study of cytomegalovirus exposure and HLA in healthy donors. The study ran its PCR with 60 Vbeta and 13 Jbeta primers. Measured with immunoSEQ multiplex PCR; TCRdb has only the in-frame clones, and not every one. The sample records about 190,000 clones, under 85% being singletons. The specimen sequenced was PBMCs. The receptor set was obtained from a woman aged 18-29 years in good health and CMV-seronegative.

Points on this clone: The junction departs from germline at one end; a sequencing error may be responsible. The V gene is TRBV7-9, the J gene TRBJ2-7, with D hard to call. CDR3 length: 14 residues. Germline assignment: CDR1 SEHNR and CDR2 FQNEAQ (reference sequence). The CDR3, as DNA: TGTTCCAGCAGCTTGGATCAGGTCCACTACGAGCAGTACTTC. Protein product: CSSSLDQVHYEQYF.

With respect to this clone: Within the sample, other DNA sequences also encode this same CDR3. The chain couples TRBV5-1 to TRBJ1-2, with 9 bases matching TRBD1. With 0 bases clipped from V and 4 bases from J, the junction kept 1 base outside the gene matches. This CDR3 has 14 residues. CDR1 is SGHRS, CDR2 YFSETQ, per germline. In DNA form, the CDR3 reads TGCGCCAGCAGCTTGGAGGGACAGGGCTATGGCTACACCTTC. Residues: CASSLEGQGYGYTF.

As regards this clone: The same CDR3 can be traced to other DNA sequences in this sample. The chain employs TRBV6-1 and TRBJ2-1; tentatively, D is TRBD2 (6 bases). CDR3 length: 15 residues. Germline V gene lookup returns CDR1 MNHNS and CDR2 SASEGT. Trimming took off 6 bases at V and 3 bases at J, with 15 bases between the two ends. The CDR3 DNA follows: TGTGCCAGCAGCGTACAAGGCGGGGACTACAATGAGCAGTTCTTC. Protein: CASSVQGGDYNEQFF.

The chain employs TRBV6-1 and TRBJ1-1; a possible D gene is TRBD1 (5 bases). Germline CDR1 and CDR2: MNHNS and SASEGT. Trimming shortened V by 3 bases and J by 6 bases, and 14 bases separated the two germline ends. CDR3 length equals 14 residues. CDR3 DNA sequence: TGTGCCAGCAGTGATTACCCAAAAGGGGCTGAAGCTTTCTTT. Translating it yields CASSDYPKGAEAFF.

The CDR3 DNA sequence: TGTGCCAGCAGCTTGAAACAGGCTGGGGGGAATCAGCCCCAGCATTTT. Its translation: CASSLKQAGGNQPQHF. The V call is TRBV5-8, the J call TRBJ1-5; D perhaps matches TRBD1 (5 bases). V gave up 1 base and J gave up 4 bases, with 15 bases separating them. Germline CDR1 reads SGHTS; CDR2 reads YDEGEE. This CDR3 is built from 16 residues.

CDR3 residues: CASSSYRSSGRTAIQYF. The CDR3 nucleotides read TGTGCCAGCAGCTCCTACCGGTCGAGCGGGAGGACAGCCATTCAGTACTTC. The V gene is TRBV7-9, the J gene TRBJ2-4; 9 bases agree with TRBD2. Germline V gene lookup returns CDR1 SEHNR and CDR2 FQNEAQ (reference sequence). The CDR3 is 17 amino acids. J lost 9 bases, V lost 4 bases, and 16 bases had no gene match.

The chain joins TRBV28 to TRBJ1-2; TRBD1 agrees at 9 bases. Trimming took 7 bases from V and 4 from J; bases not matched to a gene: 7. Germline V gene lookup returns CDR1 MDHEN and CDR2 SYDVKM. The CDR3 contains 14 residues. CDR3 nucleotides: TGTGCCAGCATTACGACACAGGGGGCCTATGGCTACACCTTC. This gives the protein CASITTQGAYGYTF.

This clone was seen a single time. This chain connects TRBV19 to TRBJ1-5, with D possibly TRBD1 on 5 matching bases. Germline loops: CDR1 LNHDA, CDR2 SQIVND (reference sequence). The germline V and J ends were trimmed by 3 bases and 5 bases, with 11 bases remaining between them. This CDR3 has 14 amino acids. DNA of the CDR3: TGTGCCAGTAGTATCACAGGCGCGGATCAGCCCCAGCATTTT. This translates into CASSITGADQPQHF.

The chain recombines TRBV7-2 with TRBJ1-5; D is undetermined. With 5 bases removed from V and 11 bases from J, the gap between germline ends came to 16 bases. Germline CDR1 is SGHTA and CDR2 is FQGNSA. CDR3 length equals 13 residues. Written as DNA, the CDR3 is TGTGCCAGCAGCGACCGGGGTCCCAAAGCCCAGCATTTT. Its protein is CASSDRGPKAQHF.

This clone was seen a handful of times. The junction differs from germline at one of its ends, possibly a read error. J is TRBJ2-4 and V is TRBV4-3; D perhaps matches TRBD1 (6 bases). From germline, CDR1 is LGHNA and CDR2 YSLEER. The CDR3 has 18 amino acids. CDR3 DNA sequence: TGCGCCAGCAGCCAAAGTGTAGCACAGGGATCGGCCACAAACATTCAGTACTTC. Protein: CASSQSVAQGSATNIQYF.

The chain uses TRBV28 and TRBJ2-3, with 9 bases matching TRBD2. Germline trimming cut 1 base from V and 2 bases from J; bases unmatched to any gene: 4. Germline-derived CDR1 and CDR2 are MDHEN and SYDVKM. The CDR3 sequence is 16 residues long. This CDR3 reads CASSLYSGSDTDTQYF. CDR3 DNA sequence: TGTGCCAGCAGTTTATATAGCGGGAGTGACACAGATACGCAGTATTTT.

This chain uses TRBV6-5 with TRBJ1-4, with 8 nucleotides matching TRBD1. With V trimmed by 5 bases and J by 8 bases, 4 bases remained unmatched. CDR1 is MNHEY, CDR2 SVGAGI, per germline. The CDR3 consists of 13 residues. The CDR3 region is CASSGRTGEKLFF. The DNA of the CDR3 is TGTGCCAGCAGTGGAAGGACAGGGGAAAAACTGTTTTTT.

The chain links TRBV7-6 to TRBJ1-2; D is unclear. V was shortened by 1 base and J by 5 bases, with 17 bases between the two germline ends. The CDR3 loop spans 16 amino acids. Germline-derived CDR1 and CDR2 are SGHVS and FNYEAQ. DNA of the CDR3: TGTGCCAGCAGCTTAGTTTCAGGCGAAGACCAATATGGCTACACCTTC. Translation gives CASSLVSGEDQYGYTF.

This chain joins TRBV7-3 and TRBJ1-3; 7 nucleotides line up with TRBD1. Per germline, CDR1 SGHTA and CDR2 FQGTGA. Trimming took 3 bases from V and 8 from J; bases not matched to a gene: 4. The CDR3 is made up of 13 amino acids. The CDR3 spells CASSFRQGDTIYF. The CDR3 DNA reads TGTGCCAGCAGCTTCCGACAGGGCGACACCATATATTTT. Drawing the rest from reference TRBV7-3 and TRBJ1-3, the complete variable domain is GAGVSQTPSNKVTEKGKYVELRCDPISGHTALYWYRQSLGQGPEFLIYFQGTGAADDSGLPNDRFFAVRPEGSVSTLKIQRTERGDSAVYLCASSFRQGDTIYFGEGSWLTVV.

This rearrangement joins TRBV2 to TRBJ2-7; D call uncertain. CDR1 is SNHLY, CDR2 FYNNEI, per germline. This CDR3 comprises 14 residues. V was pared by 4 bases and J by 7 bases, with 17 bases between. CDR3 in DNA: TGTGCCAGCAGTGCAGCCGTTCCTATTATGGAGCAGTACTTC. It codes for CASSAAVPIMEQYF.